One and the same sample provided the 14 T cell receptor beta chains below, sequenced in a study of shared clonotypes between healthy human individuals. The repertoire was sequenced with immunoSEQ multiplex PCR; TCRdb's copy has only in-frame clones and lacks some. The sample yields about 590,000 clones, less than 97% seen once. Terminally differentiated effector memory CD45RA+ cells were left out of the naive CD8 fraction, which was CD45RO-negative and positively selected for CCR7. Sequencing used naive CD8+ T cells sorted from blood. The receptors were gathered from a young woman in good health.

The gene calls are TRBV7-2 and TRBJ1-3, with TRBD1 matching over 7 bases. The CDR3 sequence is 16 residues long. J was trimmed by 0 bases and V by 5 bases; bases with no gene match: 7. CDR1 and CDR2 from the germline V gene are SGHTA and FQGNSA. For the CDR3, the DNA is TGTGCCAGCAGCCCGCCGGACAGGAACTCTGGAAACACCATATATTTT. This translates into CASSPPDRNSGNTIYF.

Comments on this clone: This CDR3 is also generated by other DNA sequences in the sample. The chain links TRBV18 to TRBJ2-3, with D unresolved. V gave up 6 bases and J gave up 0 bases, with 4 bases separating them. The CDR3 covers 12 residues. Germline V lookup: CDR1 KGHSH, CDR2 LQKENI. As DNA, the CDR3 is TGTGCCAGCTCCCCTAGCACAGATACGCAGTATTTT. This encodes CASSPSTDTQYF.

V usage is TRBV2 and J usage is TRBJ2-1; 8 bases agree with TRBD2. The CDR3 loop spans 14 amino acids. Losses at the gene ends were 7 bases for V and 4 bases for J; bases not matched to a gene: 6. Germline V gives CDR1 SNHLY, CDR2 FYNNEI. CDR3 DNA: TGTGCCAGCATTGAGACTAGCGATTACAATGAGCAGTTCTTC. Translation gives CASIETSDYNEQFF.

The chain joins TRBV19 to TRBJ2-7, with 15 positions matching TRBD2. Losses at the gene ends were 5 bases for V and 11 bases for J; bases not matched to a gene: 10. The CDR3 contains 15 residues. Looked up from germline, CDR1 is LNHDA and CDR2 is SQIVND (reference sequence). The CDR3 loop reads CASSPRTSGREEEYF. The DNA of the CDR3 is TGTGCCAGTAGTCCTAGGACTAGCGGGAGGGAAGAGGAGTACTTC.

This rearrangement joins TRBV5-1 to TRBJ2-3, with TRBD2 identical over 10 bases. Germline CDR1 reads SGHRS; CDR2 reads YFSETQ. The junction had 6 bases not matched to a gene; V was cut back by 3 bases and J by 2 bases. The CDR3 sequence is 16 residues long. The CDR3 sequence: CASSWGAGGNTDTQYF. The CDR3 nucleotides read TGCGCCAGCAGCTGGGGAGCGGGAGGGAACACAGATACGCAGTATTTT. Variable domain in full (rest from reference TRBV5-1 and TRBJ2-3): KAGVTQTPRYLIKTRGQQVTLSCSPISGHRSVSWYQQTPGQGLQFLFEYFSETQRNKGNFPGRFSGRQFSNSRSEMNVSTLELGDSALYLCASSWGAGGNTDTQYFGPGTRLTVL.

The chain uses TRBV4-1 and TRBJ2-5; possibly TRBD2 for D (6 bases). Germline CDR1 and CDR2: MGHRA and YSYEKL. Trimming took 0 bases from V and 2 from J, leaving 13 bases between them. This CDR3 comprises 16 residues. The chain's CDR3 is CASSQDIGSGQETQYF. The CDR3 DNA reads TGCGCCAGCAGCCAAGATATCGGTAGCGGACAAGAGACCCAGTACTTC.

The chain uses TRBV10-3 and TRBJ2-7; TRBD2 matches at 10 bases. This CDR3 is 15 amino acids long. J was trimmed by 3 bases and V by 10 bases; bases with no gene match: 12. Germline-derived CDR1 and CDR2 are ENHRY and SYGVKD. The CDR3 bases are TGTGCCACAGGACTAGCGGATTCCGAAAACTACGAGCAGTACTTC. Translated: CATGLADSENYEQYF.

The gene calls are TRBV27 and TRBJ2-2; 7 nucleotides line up with TRBD2. CDR1 MNHEY and CDR2 SMNVEV come from the germline V gene (reference sequence). V trimming: 0 bases; J trimming: 6 bases; junction bases outside the gene matches: 4. The CDR3 consists of 15 residues. CDR3 sequence (DNA): TGTGCCAGCAGTTTATCGATGGGAGGGTCCGGGGAGCTGTTTTTT. It codes for CASSLSMGGSGELFF.

This sequence joins TRBV6-1 and TRBJ1-1; no firm D call. V gave up 6 bases and J gave up 1 base, with 12 bases separating them. In germline, CDR1 is MNHNS, CDR2 SASEGT. The CDR3 sequence is 14 residues long. CDR3 nucleotide sequence: TGTGCCAGCAGCCCGGTTCCGGAGAACACTGAAGCTTTCTTT. Its translation: CASSPVPENTEAFF.

This chain connects TRBV6-5 to TRBJ1-5; D is possibly TRBD1 (5 bases). V gave up 4 bases and J gave up 5 bases, with 15 bases separating them. Germline CDR1 and CDR2: MNHEY and SVGAGI. The CDR3 is 15 amino acids. The CDR3 bases are TGTGCCAGCAGTTCTCTCAGGGTGGCGGATCAGCCCCAGCATTTT. Its protein is CASSSLRVADQPQHF.

The chain is built from TRBV19 and TRBJ1-4; D unclear. Trimming cost V 3 bases and J 0 bases, with 14 bases left between them. The germline gives CDR1 LNHDA, CDR2 SQIVND (reference sequence). The CDR3 consists of 17 residues. CDR3 sequence reads: CASSIFVRRSTNEKLFF. CDR3 bases: TGTGCCAGTAGTATTTTTGTCAGACGATCAACTAATGAAAAACTGTTTTTT.

This rearrangement joins TRBV6-6 to TRBJ2-7, with 8 bases aligning to TRBD2. The CDR3 totals 14 residues. V lost 7 bases to trimming and J lost 2 bases; unmatched junction nucleotides: 7. In germline, CDR1 is MNHNY, CDR2 SVGAGI (reference sequence). CDR3 sequence reads: CASISGTSPYEQYF. The CDR3 DNA reads as TGTGCCAGCATTTCCGGGACTAGTCCCTACGAGCAGTACTTC.

The rearrangement links TRBV6-5 to TRBJ2-3; 8 bases map to TRBD1. V shed 6 bases and J 4 bases; nucleotides not matched to a gene: 9. Germline V gives CDR1 MNHEY, CDR2 SVGAGI. The CDR3 length is 15 residues. The CDR3, as DNA: TGTGCCAGCAGCCACGACAGGGGAGGCCCAGATACGCAGTATTTT. This encodes CASSHDRGGPDTQYF.

The CDR3 coding sequence is TGTGCCAGCAGCCCAACGTGGGGGAACAAACTTGAAGCTTTCTTT. Amino acid sequence: CASSPTWGNKLEAFF. This rearrangement joins TRBV7-9 to TRBJ1-1, with TRBD1 as a possible D gene (5 bases). V was shortened by 5 bases and J by 7 bases, with 20 bases between the two germline ends. From germline, CDR1 is SEHNR and CDR2 FQNEAQ (reference sequence). The CDR3 loop spans 15 amino acids.